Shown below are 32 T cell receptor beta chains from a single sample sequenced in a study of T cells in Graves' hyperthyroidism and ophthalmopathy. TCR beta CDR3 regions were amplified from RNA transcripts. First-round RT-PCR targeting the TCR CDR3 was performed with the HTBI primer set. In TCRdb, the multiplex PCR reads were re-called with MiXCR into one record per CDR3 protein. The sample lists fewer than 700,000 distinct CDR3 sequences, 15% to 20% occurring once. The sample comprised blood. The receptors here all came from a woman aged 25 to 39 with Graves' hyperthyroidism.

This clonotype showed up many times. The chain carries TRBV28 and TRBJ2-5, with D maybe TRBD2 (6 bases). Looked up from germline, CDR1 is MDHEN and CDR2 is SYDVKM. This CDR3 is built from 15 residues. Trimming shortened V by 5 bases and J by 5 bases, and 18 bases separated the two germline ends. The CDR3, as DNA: TGTGCCAGCAGTCCGCATGCGGGGATAAGGGAGACCCAGTACTTC. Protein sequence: CASSPHAGIRETQYF.

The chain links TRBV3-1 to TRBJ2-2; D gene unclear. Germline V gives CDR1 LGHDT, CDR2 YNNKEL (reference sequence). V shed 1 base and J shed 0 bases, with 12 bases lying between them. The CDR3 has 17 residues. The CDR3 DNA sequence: TGTGCCAGCAGCCAAGGCTATTTCAGGACGAACACCGGGGAGCTGTTTTTT. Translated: CASSQGYFRTNTGELFF.

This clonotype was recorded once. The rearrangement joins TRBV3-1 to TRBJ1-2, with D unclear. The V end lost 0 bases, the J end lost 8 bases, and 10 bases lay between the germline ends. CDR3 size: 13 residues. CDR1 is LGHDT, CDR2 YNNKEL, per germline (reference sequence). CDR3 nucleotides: TGTGCCAGCAGCCAAGAGTTTTCGCGAGGCTACACCTTC. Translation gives CASSQEFSRGYTF. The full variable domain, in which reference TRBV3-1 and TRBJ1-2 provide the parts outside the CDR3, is DTAVSQTPKYLVTQMGNDKSIKCEQNLGHDTMYWYKQDSKKFLKIMFSYNNKELIINETVPNRFSPKSPDKAHLNLHINSLELGDSAVYFCASSQEFSRGYTFGSGTRLTVV.

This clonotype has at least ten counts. DNA for the CDR3: TGTGCCTGGACCCCAGGGAGGGAATCACCCCTCCACTTT. Its protein is CAWTPGRESPLHF. The rearrangement uses TRBV30 and TRBJ1-6, with D tentatively TRBD1 (5 bases). Germline CDR1 reads GTSNPN; CDR2 reads SVGIG (reference sequence). The V end lost 4 bases, the J end lost 10 bases, and 14 bases lay between the germline ends. The CDR3 totals 13 residues. The full variable domain, completed using reference TRBV30 and TRBJ1-6, is SQTIHQWPATLVQPVGSPLSLECTVEGTSNPNLYWYRQAAGRGLQLLFYSVGIGQISSEVPQNLSASRPQDRQFILSSKKLLLSDSGFYLCAWTPGRESPLHFGNGTRLTVT.

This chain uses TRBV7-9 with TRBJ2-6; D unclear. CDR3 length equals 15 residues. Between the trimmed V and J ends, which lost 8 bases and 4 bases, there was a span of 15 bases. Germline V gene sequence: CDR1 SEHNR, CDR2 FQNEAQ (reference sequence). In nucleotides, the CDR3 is TGTGCCAGCGACGGAACAGTAGGAGGGGCCAACGTCCTGACTTTC. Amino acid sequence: CASDGTVGGANVLTF.

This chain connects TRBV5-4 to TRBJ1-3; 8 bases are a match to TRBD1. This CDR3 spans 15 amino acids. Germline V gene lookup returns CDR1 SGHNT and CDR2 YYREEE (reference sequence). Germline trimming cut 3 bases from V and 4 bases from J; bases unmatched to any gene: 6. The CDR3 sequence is CASSSRQGSGNTIYF. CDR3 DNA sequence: TGTGCCAGCAGCTCACGACAGGGGAGCGGAAACACCATATATTTT. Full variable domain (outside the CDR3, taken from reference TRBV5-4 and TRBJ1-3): ETGVTQSPTHLIKTRGQQVTLRCSSQSGHNTVSWYQQALGQGPQFIFQYYREEENGRGNFPPRFSGLQFPNYSSELNVNALELDDSALYLCASSSRQGSGNTIYFGEGSWLTVV.

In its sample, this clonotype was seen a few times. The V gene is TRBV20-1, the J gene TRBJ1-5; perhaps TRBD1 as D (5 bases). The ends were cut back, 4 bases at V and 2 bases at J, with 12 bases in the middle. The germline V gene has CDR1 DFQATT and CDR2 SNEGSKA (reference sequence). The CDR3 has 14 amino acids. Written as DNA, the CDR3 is TGCAGTGCTAAAAAGCAGGGAGGCAATCAGCCCCAGCATTTT. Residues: CSAKKQGGNQPQHF.

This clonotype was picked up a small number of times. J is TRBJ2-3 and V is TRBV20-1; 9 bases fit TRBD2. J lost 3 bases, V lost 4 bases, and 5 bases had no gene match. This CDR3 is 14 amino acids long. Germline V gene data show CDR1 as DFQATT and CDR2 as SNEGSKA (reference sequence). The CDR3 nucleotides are TGCAGTGCTACCCTAGCGGGAAGGACAGATACGCAGTATTTT. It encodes CSATLAGRTDTQYF.

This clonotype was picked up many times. CDR3 nucleotide sequence: TGTGCCAGCAGCCTTACAGGGGCCAACAATCAGCCCCAGCATTTT. This codes for CASSLTGANNQPQHF. V usage is TRBV28 and J usage is TRBJ1-5, with 7 bases that match TRBD1. The CDR3 covers 15 residues. CDR1 is MDHEN and CDR2 is SYDVKM in the germline V gene. V was pared by 6 bases and J by 3 bases, with 8 bases of the junction left unmatched.

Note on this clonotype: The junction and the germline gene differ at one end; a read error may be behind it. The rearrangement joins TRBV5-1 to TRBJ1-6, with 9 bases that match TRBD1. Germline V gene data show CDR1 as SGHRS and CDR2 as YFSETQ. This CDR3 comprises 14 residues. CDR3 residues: CASSLGTGPHEEYF. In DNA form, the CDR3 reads TGCGCCAGCAGCCTCGGGACAGGGCCCCACGAGGAGTACTTT.

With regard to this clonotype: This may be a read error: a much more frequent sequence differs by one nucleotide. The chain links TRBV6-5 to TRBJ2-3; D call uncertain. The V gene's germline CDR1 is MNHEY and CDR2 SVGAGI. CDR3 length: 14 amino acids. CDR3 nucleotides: TGTGCCGGCAGTTACATTACCCTCACAGATACGCAGTATTTT. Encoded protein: CAGSYITLTDTQYF.

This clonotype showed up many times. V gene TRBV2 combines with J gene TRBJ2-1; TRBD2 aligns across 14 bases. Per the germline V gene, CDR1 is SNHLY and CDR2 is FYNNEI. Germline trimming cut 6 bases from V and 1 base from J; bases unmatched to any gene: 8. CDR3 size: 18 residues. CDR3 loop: CASSHGTSGSRSYNEQFF. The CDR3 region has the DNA TGTGCCAGCAGCCATGGGACTAGCGGGAGTCGGTCCTACAATGAGCAGTTCTTC.

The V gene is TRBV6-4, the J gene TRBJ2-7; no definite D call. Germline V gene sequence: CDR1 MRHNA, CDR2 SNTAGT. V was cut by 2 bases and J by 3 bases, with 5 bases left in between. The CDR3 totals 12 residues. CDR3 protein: CASSDTFYEQYF. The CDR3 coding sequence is TGTGCCAGCAGTGACACTTTCTACGAGCAGTACTTC.

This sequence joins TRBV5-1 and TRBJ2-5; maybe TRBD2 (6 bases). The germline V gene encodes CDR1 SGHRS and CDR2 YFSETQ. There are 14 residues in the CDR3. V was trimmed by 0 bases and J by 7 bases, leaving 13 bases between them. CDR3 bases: TGCGCCAGCAGCTTGGGACTAGTCGGGCGGACCCAGTACTTC. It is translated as CASSLGLVGRTQYF.

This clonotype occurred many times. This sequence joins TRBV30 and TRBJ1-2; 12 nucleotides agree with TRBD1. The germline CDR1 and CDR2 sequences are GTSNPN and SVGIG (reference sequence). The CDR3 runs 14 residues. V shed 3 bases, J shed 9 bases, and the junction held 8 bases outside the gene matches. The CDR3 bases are TGTGCCTGGAGGGAACCGGGACAGGGGGCAAGCTACACCTTC. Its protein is CAWREPGQGASYTF.

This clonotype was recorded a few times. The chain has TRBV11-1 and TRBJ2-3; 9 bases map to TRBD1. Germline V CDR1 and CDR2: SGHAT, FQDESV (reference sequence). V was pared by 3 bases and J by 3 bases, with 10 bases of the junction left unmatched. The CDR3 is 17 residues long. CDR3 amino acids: CASSFRTGEMQTDTQYF. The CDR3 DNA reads TGTGCCAGCAGCTTCAGGACAGGGGAGATGCAAACAGATACGCAGTATTTT.

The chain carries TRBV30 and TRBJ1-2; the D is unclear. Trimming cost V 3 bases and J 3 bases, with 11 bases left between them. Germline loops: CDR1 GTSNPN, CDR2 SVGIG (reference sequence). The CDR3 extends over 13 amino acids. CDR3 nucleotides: TGTGCCTGGAGACCCGGGGAGCACTATGGCTACACCTTC. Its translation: CAWRPGEHYGYTF.

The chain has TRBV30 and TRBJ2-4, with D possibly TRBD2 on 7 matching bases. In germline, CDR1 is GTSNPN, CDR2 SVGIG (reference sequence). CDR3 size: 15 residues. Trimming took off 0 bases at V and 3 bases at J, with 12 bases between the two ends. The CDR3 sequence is CAWSVGGPFKNIQYF. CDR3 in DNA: TGTGCCTGGAGTGTGGGGGGGCCGTTCAAAAACATTCAGTACTTC.

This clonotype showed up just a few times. As DNA, the CDR3 is TGTGCCAGCCTAGGGCCGAGGGGGCAAACCGGGGAGCTGTTTTTT. Protein sequence: CASLGPRGQTGELFF. The chain joins TRBV28 to TRBJ2-2, with 7 bases fitting TRBD1. The CDR3 runs to 15 residues. Germline assignment: CDR1 MDHEN and CDR2 SYDVKM. J was trimmed by 5 bases and V by 8 bases; bases with no gene match: 11.

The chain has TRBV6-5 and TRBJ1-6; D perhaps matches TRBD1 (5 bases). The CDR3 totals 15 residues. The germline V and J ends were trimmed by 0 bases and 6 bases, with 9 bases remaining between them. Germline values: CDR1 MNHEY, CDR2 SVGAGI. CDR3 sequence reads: CASSYSQGPNSPLHF. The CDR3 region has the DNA TGTGCCAGCAGTTACTCCCAGGGCCCTAATTCACCCCTCCACTTT.

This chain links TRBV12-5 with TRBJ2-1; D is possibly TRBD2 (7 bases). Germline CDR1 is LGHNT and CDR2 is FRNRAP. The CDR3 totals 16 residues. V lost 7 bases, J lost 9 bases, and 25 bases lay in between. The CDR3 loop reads CASVSTQWGGQSEQFF. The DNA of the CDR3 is TGTGCTAGTGTATCAACCCAATGGGGGGGGCAGAGTGAGCAGTTCTTC.

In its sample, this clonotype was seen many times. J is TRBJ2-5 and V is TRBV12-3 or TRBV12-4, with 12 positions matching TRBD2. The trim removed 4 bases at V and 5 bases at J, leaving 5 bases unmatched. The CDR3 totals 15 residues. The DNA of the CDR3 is TGTGCCAGCAGTTCCCCTAGCGGGAGGGTGGAGACCCAGTACTTC. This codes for CASSSPSGRVETQYF.

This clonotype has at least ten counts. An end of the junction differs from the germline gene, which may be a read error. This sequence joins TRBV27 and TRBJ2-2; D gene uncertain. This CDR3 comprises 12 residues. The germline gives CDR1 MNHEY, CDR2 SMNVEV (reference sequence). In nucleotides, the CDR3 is TGCGCCAGCAGCTTGAGTTCCGGGGAGCTGTTTTTT. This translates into CASSLSSGELFF.

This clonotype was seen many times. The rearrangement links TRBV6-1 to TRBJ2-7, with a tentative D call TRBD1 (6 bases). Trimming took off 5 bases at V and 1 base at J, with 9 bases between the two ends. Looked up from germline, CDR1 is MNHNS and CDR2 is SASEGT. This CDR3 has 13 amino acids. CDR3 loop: CASSRDTSYEQYF. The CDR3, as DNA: TGTGCCAGCAGTCGGGACACTTCCTACGAGCAGTACTTC.

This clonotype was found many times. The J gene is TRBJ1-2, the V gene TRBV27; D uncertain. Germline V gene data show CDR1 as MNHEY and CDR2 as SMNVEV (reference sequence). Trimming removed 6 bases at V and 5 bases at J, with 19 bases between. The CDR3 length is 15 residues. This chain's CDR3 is CASSETGPRAYGYTF. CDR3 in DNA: TGTGCCAGCAGCGAAACCGGACCGCGAGCATATGGCTACACCTTC.

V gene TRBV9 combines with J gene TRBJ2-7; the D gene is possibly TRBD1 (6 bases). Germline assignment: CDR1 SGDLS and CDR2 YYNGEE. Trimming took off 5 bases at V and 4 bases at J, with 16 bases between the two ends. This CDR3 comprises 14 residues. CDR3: CASSANRVVYEQYF. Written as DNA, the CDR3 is TGTGCCAGCAGTGCGAACAGGGTAGTGTACGAGCAGTACTTC. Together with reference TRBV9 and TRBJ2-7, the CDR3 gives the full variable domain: DSGVTQTPKHLITATGQRVTLRCSPRSGDLSVYWYQQSLDQGLQFLIQYYNGEERAKGNILERFSAQQFPDLHSELNLSSLELGDSALYFCASSANRVVYEQYFGPGTRLTVT.

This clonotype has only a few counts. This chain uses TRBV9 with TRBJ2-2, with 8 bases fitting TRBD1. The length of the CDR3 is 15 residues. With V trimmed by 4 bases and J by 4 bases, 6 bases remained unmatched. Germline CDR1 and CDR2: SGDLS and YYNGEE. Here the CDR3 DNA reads TGTGCCAGCAGCCCACGACAGGGGTTCACCGGGGAGCTGTTTTTT. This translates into CASSPRQGFTGELFF.

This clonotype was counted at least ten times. CDR3 amino acids: CASSPSGWTSDGYTF. CDR3 DNA sequence: TGTGCCAGCAGCCCTTCGGGTTGGACCTCCGATGGCTACACCTTC. The chain joins TRBV13 to TRBJ1-2; no reliable D call. The germline V gene encodes CDR1 PRHDT and CDR2 FYEKMQ (reference sequence). Trimming took 5 bases from V and 6 from J, leaving 19 bases between them. CDR3 size: 15 residues.

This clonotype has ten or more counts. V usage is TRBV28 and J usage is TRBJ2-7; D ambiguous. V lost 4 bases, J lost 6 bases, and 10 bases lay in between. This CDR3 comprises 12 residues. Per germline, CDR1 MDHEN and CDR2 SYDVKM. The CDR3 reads CASSSNSAEQYF. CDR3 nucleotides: TGTGCCAGCAGTTCCAACTCCGCCGAGCAGTACTTC.

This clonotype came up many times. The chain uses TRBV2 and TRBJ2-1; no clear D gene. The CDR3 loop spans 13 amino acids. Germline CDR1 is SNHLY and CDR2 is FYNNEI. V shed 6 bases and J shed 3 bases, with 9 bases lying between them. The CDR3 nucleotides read TGTGCCAGCAGGAAGACTGGCTACAATGAGCAGTTCTTC. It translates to CASRKTGYNEQFF. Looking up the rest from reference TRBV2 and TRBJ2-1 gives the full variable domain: EPEVTQTPSHQVTQMGQEVILRCVPISNHLYFYWYRQILGQKVEFLVSFYNNEISEKSEIFDDQFSVERPDGSNFTLKIRSTKLEDSAMYFCASRKTGYNEQFFGPGTRLTVL.

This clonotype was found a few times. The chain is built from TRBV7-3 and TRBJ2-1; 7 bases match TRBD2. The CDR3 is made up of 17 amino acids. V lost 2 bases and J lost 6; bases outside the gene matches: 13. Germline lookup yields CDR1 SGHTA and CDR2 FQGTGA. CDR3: CASSLGGEGSRLNEQFF. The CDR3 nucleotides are TGTGCCAGCAGCTTAGGAGGGGAGGGCAGCCGCCTCAATGAGCAGTTCTTC.

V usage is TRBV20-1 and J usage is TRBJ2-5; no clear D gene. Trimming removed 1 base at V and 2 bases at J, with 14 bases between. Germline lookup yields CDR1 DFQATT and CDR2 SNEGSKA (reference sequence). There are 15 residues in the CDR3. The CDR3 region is CSARVGGSFQETQYF. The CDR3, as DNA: TGCAGTGCTAGAGTAGGTGGCAGTTTTCAAGAGACCCAGTACTTC.